What follows are 26 T cell receptor beta chains derived from one specimen sequenced in a study of blood T cells in healthy people across ages (dated by TCRdb to about 2015). Libraries were built with 5' RACE. Instrument used: Illumina HiSeq 2500. The second PCR ran for about 6 to 11 cycles and used a J-beta primer mix along with a sample-barcoded 5' primer. In TCRdb, the public reads were trimmed at Q25 with fastp and aligned with MiXCR, with productive beta chains retained. Records with the same CDR3 protein are collapsed into one entry carrying the most frequent genes and DNA. This sample holds some 1.6 million distinct CDR3 sequences; about 31% were observed only once. The top ten clones comprise around 10% of the sample. Sequencing was carried out using blood. Receptors originate from a woman in her twenties or thirties in good health.

This clonotype occurred once. The rearrangement uses TRBV19 and TRBJ1-5, with 9 positions matching TRBD1. The CDR3 consists of 15 residues. The germline gives CDR1 LNHDA, CDR2 SQIVND (reference sequence). V was clipped by 3 bases and J by 10 bases; unmatched bases: 10. This CDR3 reads CASSIGDRAGDPQHF. The DNA for the CDR3 is TGTGCCAGTAGTATCGGGGACAGGGCCGGAGACCCCCAGCATTTT.

V usage is TRBV29-1 and J usage is TRBJ2-7, with 7 bases matching TRBD2. Looked up from germline, CDR1 is SQVTM and CDR2 is ANQGSEA. CDR3 length equals 12 residues. The J segment lost 6 bases and the V segment lost 6 bases, leaving 8 bases of the junction unmatched. The CDR3 region is CSVGKGGPEQYF. The CDR3 DNA follows: TGCAGCGTGGGTAAGGGAGGGCCCGAGCAGTACTTC.

The table lists this clonotype with a few counts. The J gene is TRBJ2-7, the V gene TRBV3-1, with D tentatively TRBD1 or TRBD2 (6 bases each). The germline V gene has CDR1 LGHDT and CDR2 YNNKEL (reference sequence). The V and J ends lost 0 bases and 6 bases respectively, with 15 bases between them. CDR3 size: 15 residues. CDR3 bases: TGTGCCAGCAGCCAAGAAGAAGGAGGGGGTGGCGAGCAGTACTTC. Protein: CASSQEEGGGGEQYF.

The chain employs TRBV18 and TRBJ2-7, with 11 bases matching TRBD1. CDR3 size: 15 residues. CDR1 is KGHSH, CDR2 LQKENI, per germline. The ends lost 5 bases at V and 3 bases at J; junction bases unmatched: 6. The CDR3 sequence is CASSGDRGKSYEQYF. In nucleotides, the CDR3 is TGTGCCAGCTCAGGGGACAGGGGGAAGAGCTACGAGCAGTACTTC.

The V call is TRBV3-1, the J call TRBJ2-3; no clear D gene. This CDR3 has 15 amino acids. In germline, CDR1 is LGHDT, CDR2 YNNKEL (reference sequence). V lost 0 bases to trimming and J lost 6 bases, with 13 bases between them. CDR3 DNA sequence: TGTGCCAGCAGCCAAGAAAAGCTACTCGGGGATACGCAGTATTTT. It encodes CASSQEKLLGDTQYF.

This clonotype was observed a few times. This rearrangement joins TRBV20-1 to TRBJ2-1; the D is unclear. Trimming removed 1 base from V and 3 bases from J, with 10 bases in between. The CDR3 is 14 amino acids. Germline CDR1 reads DFQATT; CDR2 reads SNEGSKA (reference sequence). CDR3 sequence reads: CSARVKADYNEQFF. The DNA of the CDR3 is TGCAGTGCTAGAGTAAAGGCGGACTACAATGAGCAGTTCTTC.

The chain has TRBV28 and TRBJ1-3; D remains unclear. CDR3 length equals 13 residues. In germline, CDR1 is MDHEN, CDR2 SYDVKM. V lost 8 bases and J lost 10, with 18 bases in between. The CDR3: CASCGVPDSTIYF. As DNA, the CDR3 is TGTGCCAGCTGCGGGGTTCCCGATAGTACCATATATTTT.

This clonotype was detected only a few times. The chain uses TRBV6-1 and TRBJ1-2; no definite D call. Trimming left V 2 bases short and J 4 bases short, with 8 bases between. This CDR3 spans 13 amino acids. Germline V gives CDR1 MNHNS, CDR2 SASEGT. CDR3 protein: CASSEPQFYGYTF. The CDR3 DNA follows: TGTGCCAGCAGTGAACCCCAGTTCTATGGCTACACCTTC.

Only a few counts were recorded for this clonotype. The J gene is TRBJ2-5, the V gene TRBV3-1, with TRBD2 identical over 11 bases. Germline CDR1 and CDR2: LGHDT and YNNKEL (reference sequence). V trimming: 1 base; J trimming: 5 bases; junction bases outside the gene matches: 6. The CDR3 has 16 residues. The CDR3 here is CASSQVTSGGGETQYF. The CDR3 region has the DNA TGTGCCAGCAGCCAAGTCACTAGCGGGGGAGGTGAGACCCAGTACTTC.

This rearrangement joins TRBV6-2 or TRBV6-3 to TRBJ2-1; 7 nucleotides align to TRBD2. Germline V gene lookup returns CDR1 MNHEY and CDR2 SVGEGT. CDR3 size: 14 residues. V lost 6 bases to trimming and J lost 0 bases; unmatched junction nucleotides: 2. CDR3: CASRSGDSYNEQFF. CDR3 in DNA: TGTGCCAGCAGAAGCGGGGACTCCTACAATGAGCAGTTCTTC.

Here the CDR3 reads CATSDPTGRAETQYF. CDR3 in DNA: TGTGCCACCAGTGACCCGACAGGGCGGGCGGAGACCCAGTACTTC. The chain recombines TRBV24-1 with TRBJ2-5; 7 bases fit TRBD1. The CDR3 consists of 15 residues. Per the germline V gene, CDR1 is KGHDR and CDR2 is SFDVKD. The V and J ends lost 4 bases and 5 bases, in that order; junction bases with no gene match: 9.

The J gene is TRBJ2-1, the V gene TRBV7-9; D is perhaps TRBD1 or TRBD2 (7 bases each). V was cut by 3 bases and J by 10 bases, with 13 bases left in between. Germline-derived CDR1 and CDR2 are SEHNR and FQNEAQ (reference sequence). The CDR3 covers 13 residues. CDR3 sequence (DNA): TGTGCCAGCAGCTTCAGGGGGGGTGACGAGCAGTTCTTC. Protein product: CASSFRGGDEQFF.

DNA of the CDR3: TGCAGTGCTAGACTTACGGACAGAAAAGGGTCACCCCTCCACTTT. This translates into CSARLTDRKGSPLHF. The V call is TRBV20-1, the J call TRBJ1-6; a weak D match, TRBD1 (6 bases). V dropped 2 bases and J dropped 10 bases, with 18 bases sitting between them. The CDR3 runs to 15 residues. Germline V gene lookup returns CDR1 DFQATT and CDR2 SNEGSKA (reference sequence).

This chain connects TRBV5-1 to TRBJ1-2; no clear D gene. The CDR3 totals 15 residues. V gave up 3 bases and J gave up 1 base, with 13 bases separating them. Per the germline V gene, CDR1 is SGHRS and CDR2 is YFSETQ. The CDR3: CASSSAQDLNYGYTF. The CDR3 region has the DNA TGCGCCAGCAGCTCCGCGCAGGACCTTAACTATGGCTACACCTTC.

This clonotype was recorded a few times. This chain joins TRBV15 and TRBJ1-2, with D maybe TRBD1 (5 bases). Per germline, CDR1 LNHNV and CDR2 YYDKDF (reference sequence). The V end was cut by 0 bases, the J end by 4 bases, with 12 bases between. The CDR3 loop spans 15 amino acids. This CDR3 reads CATSRDRRGGYGYTF. The DNA of the CDR3 is TGTGCCACCAGCAGAGATAGGAGGGGCGGCTATGGCTACACCTTC.

The V gene is TRBV15, the J gene TRBJ2-1; D gene uncertain. The V gene's germline CDR1 is LNHNV and CDR2 YYDKDF (reference sequence). The V end was cut by 5 bases, the J end by 6 bases, with 20 bases between. CDR3 length equals 16 residues. For the CDR3, the DNA is TGTGCCACCAGCTTCTTTCAGGAGAGCCCCTTCAATGAGCAGTTCTTC. Translated: CATSFFQESPFNEQFF.

V gene TRBV6-4 combines with J gene TRBJ1-1; D not certain. The CDR3 has 13 residues. CDR1 and CDR2 from the germline V gene are MRHNA and SNTAGT. Trimming removed 6 bases from V and 3 bases from J, with 11 bases in between. This CDR3 is CASRDTEDTEAFF. DNA for the CDR3: TGTGCCAGCAGAGACACAGAAGACACTGAAGCTTTCTTT.

Only a few counts were recorded for this clonotype. The chain carries TRBV29-1 and TRBJ2-5, with 9 bases fitting TRBD1. This CDR3 comprises 11 residues. Germline loops: CDR1 SQVTM, CDR2 ANQGSEA. The CDR3 reads CSTGGEETQYF. Written as DNA, the CDR3 is TGCAGTACAGGGGGCGAGGAGACCCAGTACTTC.

In its sample, this clonotype was seen a few times. The chain recombines TRBV6-6 with TRBJ2-3; D perhaps matches TRBD1 (6 bases). The CDR3 sequence is 13 residues long. V lost 7 bases and J 2 bases, leaving 10 bases between the germline ends. The germline CDR1 and CDR2 sequences are MNHNY and SVGAGI (reference sequence). The CDR3 protein is CASKDSLTDTQYF. CDR3 sequence (DNA): TGTGCCAGCAAGGACAGCCTCACAGATACGCAGTATTTT.

This clonotype was counted between two and nine times. The rearrangement links TRBV2 to TRBJ2-2; no definite D call. The CDR3 extends over 14 amino acids. The V and J ends lost 6 bases and 1 base respectively, with 9 bases between them. Germline loops: CDR1 SNHLY, CDR2 FYNNEI. The CDR3 sequence is CASRTDGNTGELFF. CDR3 coding DNA: TGTGCCAGCAGAACAGACGGGAACACCGGGGAGCTGTTTTTT.

The V call is TRBV7-2, the J call TRBJ1-2, with D possibly matching TRBD1 (5 bases). Germline V gives CDR1 SGHTA, CDR2 FQGNSA. Trimming took off 5 bases at V and 5 bases at J, with 15 bases between the two ends. The CDR3 has 14 amino acids. The CDR3 nucleotides are TGTGCCAGCAGCCCCGACAGAATAAGTTATGGCTACACCTTC. It is translated as CASSPDRISYGYTF.

The chain employs TRBV12-3 or TRBV12-4 and TRBJ2-3; D tentatively reads TRBD1 or TRBD2 (5 bases each). Between the trimmed V and J ends, which lost 6 bases and 4 bases, there was a span of 17 bases. The CDR3 contains 15 residues. The DNA of the CDR3 is TGTGCCAGCAGCCGCACCGGGACCCCAGCAGATACGCAGTATTTT. Its protein is CASSRTGTPADTQYF.

The sample holds a few counts of this clonotype. The chain's CDR3 is CASTRIGSNQPQHF. CDR3 nucleotides: TGTGCCAGCACTCGGATAGGTAGCAATCAGCCCCAGCATTTT. The V call is TRBV6-1, the J call TRBJ1-5; D is undetermined. V was clipped by 7 bases and J by 0 bases, with 10 bases between them. CDR1 is MNHNS and CDR2 is SASEGT in the germline V gene. This CDR3 is 14 amino acids long.

V is TRBV25-1 and J is TRBJ2-1; no definite D call. Looked up from germline, CDR1 is MGHDK and CDR2 is SYGVNS. The germline V and J ends were trimmed by 8 bases and 4 bases, with 9 bases remaining between them. The length of the CDR3 is 12 residues. Here the CDR3 DNA reads TGTGCCAGCCAGGTCCAGTACAATGAGCAGTTCTTC. It is translated as CASQVQYNEQFF.

This clonotype has only a few counts. This chain joins TRBV15 and TRBJ1-5, with D possibly being TRBD1 (5 bases). The CDR3 sequence is 15 residues long. V lost 3 bases and J lost 1, with 10 bases in between. Germline CDR1 and CDR2: LNHNV and YYDKDF (reference sequence). The CDR3 DNA reads as TGTGCCACCAGCAGGGACACCGGGAGCAATCAGCCCCAGCATTTT. As protein: CATSRDTGSNQPQHF.

The rearrangement links TRBV5-1 to TRBJ2-1; 9 bases are shared with TRBD2. J gave up 8 bases and V 1 base, and 7 bases lay outside the gene matches. The CDR3 length is 15 residues. Looked up from germline, CDR1 is SGHRS and CDR2 is YFSETQ. The CDR3 sequence: CASSLLREGLDEQFF. The CDR3 DNA sequence: TGCGCCAGCAGCTTGTTGCGGGAGGGCCTCGATGAGCAGTTCTTC. Based on the CDR3 plus reference TRBV5-1 and TRBJ2-1, the full variable domain is KAGVTQTPRYLIKTRGQQVTLSCSPISGHRSVSWYQQTPGQGLQFLFEYFSETQRNKGNFPGRFSGRQFSNSRSEMNVSTLELGDSALYLCASSLLREGLDEQFFGPGTRLTVL.